The 24 T cell receptor beta chains below all came from one sample that was sequenced in a study of blood T cells in healthy people across ages. A second PCR, run for about 6 to 11 cycles, used a sample-barcoded 5' primer plus a J-beta primer mix. TCRdb analysed the 5' RACE reads with MiXCR anew, one entry per CDR3 protein. The sample records fewer than 1,200,000 distinct CDR3 sequences, under 30% being singletons. The data were also submitted as part of a second study, on T cells of mothers and their children.

The sequencing input was blood. These receptors were taken from a girl aged 2 to 10 in good health.

This clonotype occurred a few times. The rearrangement uses TRBV6-5 and TRBJ2-1; D not certain. CDR1 MNHEY and CDR2 SVGAGI come from the germline V gene. The V end was cut by 2 bases, the J end by 5 bases, with 16 bases between. CDR3 length: 16 residues. CDR3 residues: CASSYEFFDKDNEQFF. The DNA of the CDR3 is TGTGCCAGCAGTTACGAATTTTTTGATAAGGACAATGAGCAGTTCTTC.

Ten or more counts support this clonotype. The rearrangement links TRBV5-1 to TRBJ2-7; 7 positions match TRBD1. J was trimmed by 5 bases and V by 4 bases; bases with no gene match: 9. This CDR3 comprises 14 residues. The germline gives CDR1 SGHRS, CDR2 YFSETQ. This CDR3 reads CASSPKTGDDEQYF. CDR3 nucleotides: TGCGCCAGCAGCCCTAAAACAGGGGATGACGAGCAGTACTTC. Using reference TRBV5-1 and TRBJ2-7 for the parts outside the CDR3, the full variable domain is KAGVTQTPRYLIKTRGQQVTLSCSPISGHRSVSWYQQTPGQGLQFLFEYFSETQRNKGNFPGRFSGRQFSNSRSEMNVSTLELGDSALYLCASSPKTGDDEQYFGPGTRLTVT.

The chain is built from TRBV29-1 and TRBJ2-3; 9 positions agree with TRBD2. The CDR3 loop spans 16 amino acids. J gave up 2 bases and V 4 bases, and 10 bases lay outside the gene matches. The germline V gene encodes CDR1 SQVTM and CDR2 ANQGSEA. The CDR3 loop reads CSVVVSSGTNTDTQYF. The CDR3 bases are TGCAGCGTTGTAGTTTCTAGCGGGACCAACACAGATACGCAGTATTTT.

The CDR3 region is CASSESWEFGETQYF. The CDR3 nucleotides are TGTGCCAGCAGTGAATCCTGGGAGTTCGGGGAGACCCAGTACTTC. V gene TRBV2 combines with J gene TRBJ2-5, with D perhaps matching TRBD2 (5 bases). Germline V gene sequence: CDR1 SNHLY, CDR2 FYNNEI. Deletions cut 2 bases from V and 5 bases from J, with 15 bases between. This CDR3 is built from 15 residues. Variable domain in full (rest from reference TRBV2 and TRBJ2-5): EPEVTQTPSHQVTQMGQEVILRCVPISNHLYFYWYRQILGQKVEFLVSFYNNEISEKSEIFDDQFSVERPDGSNFTLKIRSTKLEDSAMYFCASSESWEFGETQYFGPGTRLLVL.

This clonotype showed up just a few times. This chain joins TRBV12-3 or TRBV12-4 and TRBJ2-3, with D possibly matching TRBD1 (6 bases). V was cut by 6 bases and J by 2 bases, with 18 bases left in between. CDR3 size: 16 residues. CDR3 loop: CASSYSLDRNTDTQYF. CDR3 in DNA: TGTGCCAGCAGCTACTCCTTGGACAGAAACACAGATACGCAGTATTTT.

The chain combines TRBV7-8 with TRBJ2-1; D unclear. The germline V and J ends were trimmed by 11 bases and 3 bases, with 17 bases remaining between them. Looked up from germline, CDR1 is SGHVS and CDR2 is FQNEAQ. This CDR3 is built from 14 residues. In DNA, the CDR3 is TGTGCCGCGGCCCGAGGACCGAACTACAATGAGCAGTTCTTC. It translates to CAAARGPNYNEQFF. Drawing the rest from reference TRBV7-8 and TRBJ2-1, the complete variable domain is GAGVSQSPRYKVAKRGQDVALRCDPISGHVSLFWYQQALGQGPEFLTYFQNEAQLDKSGLPSDRFFAERPEGSVSTLKIQRTQQEDSAVYLCAAARGPNYNEQFFGPGTRLTVL.

The rearrangement uses TRBV20-1 and TRBJ2-1, with 7 bases fitting TRBD2. The ends lost 1 base at V and 4 bases at J; junction bases unmatched: 13. The CDR3 has 17 amino acids. Germline loops: CDR1 DFQATT, CDR2 SNEGSKA (reference sequence). The chain's CDR3 is CSARGLRGENPYNEQFF. CDR3 coding DNA: TGCAGTGCTAGAGGACTACGGGGGGAGAACCCTTACAATGAGCAGTTCTTC.

The chain has TRBV5-1 and TRBJ2-6; D may be TRBD2 (5 bases). V was cut by 2 bases and J by 2 bases, with 11 bases left in between. The CDR3 is made up of 16 amino acids. In germline, CDR1 is SGHRS, CDR2 YFSETQ. The CDR3 loop reads CASSLGRTAGANVLTF. CDR3 nucleotides: TGCGCCAGCAGCTTAGGTAGGACTGCTGGGGCCAACGTCCTGACTTTC.

About this clonotype itself: The junction differs from germline at one of its ends, possibly a read error. The genes are TRBV20-1 and TRBJ2-5; 7 positions match TRBD2. This CDR3 spans 14 amino acids. Per the germline V gene, CDR1 is DFQATT and CDR2 is SNEGSKA (reference sequence). The CDR3: CSARSSGSQETQHF. The CDR3 DNA follows: TGCAGTGCTAGATCTAGCGGCTCACAAGAGACCCAGCACTTC.

This clonotype has just a few counts. This sequence joins TRBV7-3 and TRBJ1-1; perhaps TRBD1 as D (5 bases). The V end lost 2 bases, the J end lost 1 base, and 17 bases lay between the germline ends. Germline V lookup: CDR1 SGHTA, CDR2 FQGTGA. The CDR3 is 17 residues long. The CDR3 coding sequence is TGTGCCAGCAGCTTACGGGGGTGGGAAGGGAGGAACACTGAAGCTTTCTTT. As protein: CASSLRGWEGRNTEAFF.

This chain connects TRBV6-5 to TRBJ2-5, with 8 positions matching TRBD1. The V and J ends lost 6 bases and 4 bases, in that order; junction bases with no gene match: 10. Germline V gene lookup returns CDR1 MNHEY and CDR2 SVGAGI. The CDR3 consists of 15 residues. The CDR3 DNA sequence: TGTGCCAGCAGCCGGGACAGGAGGTCGGGAGAGACCCAGTACTTC. It specifies CASSRDRRSGETQYF.

The sample holds a few counts of this clonotype. The chain recombines TRBV7-8 with TRBJ2-5; 7 nucleotides align to TRBD2. The J call is uncertain, as TRBJ2-1 better fits the DNA end. Germline V gene lookup returns CDR1 SGHVS and CDR2 FQNEAQ. The CDR3 runs 17 residues. In DNA form, the CDR3 reads TGTGCCAGCAGCTTAGCATGGCGGGGGACCATACTCGGTGAGCAGTTCTTC. Its protein is CASSLAWRGTILGEQFF.

The V call is TRBV7-8, the J call TRBJ2-1; the D is unclear. With 3 bases removed from V and 10 bases from J, the gap between germline ends came to 10 bases. Looked up from germline, CDR1 is SGHVS and CDR2 is FQNEAQ. CDR3 length: 12 amino acids. The CDR3 DNA is TGTGCCAGCAGCTTCCCGGACCTAGAGCAGTTCTTC. Protein: CASSFPDLEQFF.

This clonotype has more than one count but fewer than ten. The gene calls are TRBV12-3 or TRBV12-4 and TRBJ2-1; TRBD1 might be the D (5 bases). Trimming left V 6 bases short and J 1 base short, with 13 bases between. The length of the CDR3 is 15 residues. The CDR3 DNA is TGTGCCAGCAGCCCAGGGTGGGGTTCCTACAATGAGCAGTTCTTC. Protein product: CASSPGWGSYNEQFF.

This clonotype has just a few counts. The rearrangement joins TRBV12-3 or TRBV12-4 to TRBJ2-1; D gene ambiguous. This CDR3 has 15 amino acids. Trimming stripped 3 bases from V and 9 bases from J, with 18 bases between. The CDR3 here is CASSLYGSTSAEQFF. DNA of the CDR3: TGTGCCAGCAGTTTGTACGGCTCTACCAGCGCTGAGCAGTTCTTC.

The genes are TRBV6-5 and TRBJ2-5; maybe TRBD1 (6 bases). The end of the DNA aligns better with TRBJ2-7, so the J call may be wrong. CDR1 is MNHEY and CDR2 is SVGAGI in the germline V gene. This CDR3 is built from 14 residues. CDR3 sequence: CASSYSGTFYEQYF. CDR3 sequence (DNA): TGTGCCAGCAGTTACTCCGGGACATTTTACGAGCAGTACTTC.

The chain couples TRBV27 to TRBJ2-1; 11 positions agree with TRBD2. After removal of 7 bases from V and 6 bases from J, the junction contained 2 bases not matched to a gene. The CDR3 is made up of 13 amino acids. Germline lookup yields CDR1 MNHEY and CDR2 SMNVEV (reference sequence). The CDR3 reads CASNGTSGNEQFF. The CDR3 DNA sequence: TGTGCCAGCAATGGGACTAGCGGCAATGAGCAGTTCTTC.

On this clonotype: No conserved phenylalanine or tryptophan ends this CDR3, so it is likely a read error. The chain has TRBV18 and TRBJ1-6, with a weak D call TRBD1 (6 bases). The ends were cut back, 2 bases at V and 10 bases at J, with 12 bases in the middle. CDR3 length: 14 amino acids. Germline V CDR1 and CDR2: KGHSH, LQKENI. CDR3 DNA sequence: TGTGCCAGCTCACCATCAGGGACACAGTCACCCCTCCACCTT. Protein sequence: CASSPSGTQSPLHL.

The rearrangement uses TRBV28 and TRBJ2-7; no clear D. The CDR3 covers 13 residues. Between the trimmed V and J ends, which lost 1 base and 4 bases, there was a span of 8 bases. Per germline, CDR1 MDHEN and CDR2 SYDVKM. CDR3 loop: CASSLFGLYEQYF. CDR3 DNA: TGTGCCAGCAGTTTATTCGGCCTTTACGAGCAGTACTTC. Supplemented by reference TRBV28 and TRBJ2-7, the full variable domain reads DVKVTQSSRYLVKRTGEKVFLECVQDMDHENMFWYRQDPGLGLRLIYFSYDVKMKEKGDIPEGYSVSREKKERFSLILESASTNQTSMYLCASSLFGLYEQYFGPGTRLTVT.

V and J are TRBV29-1 and TRBJ2-5; D perhaps matches TRBD1 (5 bases). V was clipped by 4 bases and J by 0 bases, with 9 bases between them. The CDR3 length is 13 residues. The germline V gene encodes CDR1 SQVTM and CDR2 ANQGSEA. CDR3: CSVGGLDQETQYF. CDR3 sequence (DNA): TGCAGCGTTGGGGGCTTGGACCAAGAGACCCAGTACTTC.

This clonotype has more than one count but fewer than ten. V usage is TRBV12-3 or TRBV12-4 and J usage is TRBJ2-2; D possibly corresponds to TRBD1 (5 bases). V was cut by 10 bases and J by 5 bases, with 14 bases left in between. This CDR3 region has 13 residues. DNA of the CDR3: TGTGCCACCGACGTTAGGGGAACCGGGGAGCTGTTTTTT. Translated, it gives CATDVRGTGELFF.

This clonotype was detected only once. This chain connects TRBV24-1 to TRBJ2-1; 12 bases align to TRBD2. Looked up from germline, CDR1 is KGHDR and CDR2 is SFDVKD. Germline trimming cut 7 bases from V and 9 bases from J; bases unmatched to any gene: 6. The CDR3 consists of 14 residues. CDR3 in DNA: TGTGCCACCAGGGCTAGCGGGGGGGTAGGTGAGCAGTTCTTC. Translation gives CATRASGGVGEQFF.

The rearrangement joins TRBV27 to TRBJ1-1; D is unresolved. Germline-derived CDR1 and CDR2 are MNHEY and SMNVEV (reference sequence). The V gene lost 5 bases and the J gene lost 2 bases, with 12 bases spanning the gap. This CDR3 is 14 amino acids long. The CDR3, as DNA: TGTGCCAGCAGTATCATGACCGGAAACACTGAAGCTTTCTTT. It is translated as CASSIMTGNTEAFF.

The gene calls are TRBV7-9 and TRBJ1-2; weak D call: TRBD1 (5 bases). This CDR3 is 13 amino acids long. CDR1 and CDR2 (germline): SEHNR, FQNEAQ (reference sequence). Trimming shortened V by 5 bases and J by 6 bases, and 13 bases separated the two germline ends. CDR3 DNA sequence: TGTGCCAGCAGCGAGGACGGGGCCAATGGCTACACCTTC. Translating gives CASSEDGANGYTF. Full variable domain (rest looked up from reference TRBV7-9 and TRBJ1-2): DTGVSQNPRHKITKRGQNVTFRCDPISEHNRLYWYRQTLGQGPEFLTYFQNEAQLEKSRLLSDRFSAERPKGSFSTLEIQRTEQGDSAMYLCASSEDGANGYTFGSGTRLTVV.